This entry features one T cell receptor beta chain sequence. What it binds is unknown. With a much larger clone just one base away, this may be a read error. The sample originates from a study of early T cells in non-severe SARS-CoV-2 infection. Study summary: The chains were unpaired, and the sequenced material was bulk RNA from unsorted whole blood. Study observations and caveats: Anti-spike CD8 responses were favored in VDJdb matching, and private and CD4 specificities were missed.

Unique molecular identifier tags were affixed to discrete cDNA molecules. TCRdb reanalysed the 5' RACE reads using MiXCR and keeps one entry per CDR3 protein. Among around 57,000 distinct CDR3 sequences listed, approximately 6.1% were seen once. The CDR3 contains 15 residues. Germline V gives CDR1 MNHEY, CDR2 SMNVEV (reference sequence). This chain uses TRBV27 with TRBJ2-6; D not certain. The receptor was derived from an adult who was a healthcare worker with PCR-confirmed SARS-CoV-2 infection or an uninfected control (not recorded which). The sequencing used whole blood, collected at baseline. CDR3 nucleotides: TGTGCCAGCAGTTTAGTGAGCTCTGGGACCAACGTCCTGACTTTC. It yields the protein CASSLVSSGTNVLTF. The variable domain in full, with the rest retrieved from reference TRBV27 and TRBJ2-6, is EAQVTQNPRYLITVTGKKLTVTCSQNMNHEYMSWYRQDPGLGLRQIYYSMNVEVTDKGDVPEGYKVSRKEKRNFPLILESPSPNQTSLYFCASSLVSSGTNVLTFGAGSRLTVL.